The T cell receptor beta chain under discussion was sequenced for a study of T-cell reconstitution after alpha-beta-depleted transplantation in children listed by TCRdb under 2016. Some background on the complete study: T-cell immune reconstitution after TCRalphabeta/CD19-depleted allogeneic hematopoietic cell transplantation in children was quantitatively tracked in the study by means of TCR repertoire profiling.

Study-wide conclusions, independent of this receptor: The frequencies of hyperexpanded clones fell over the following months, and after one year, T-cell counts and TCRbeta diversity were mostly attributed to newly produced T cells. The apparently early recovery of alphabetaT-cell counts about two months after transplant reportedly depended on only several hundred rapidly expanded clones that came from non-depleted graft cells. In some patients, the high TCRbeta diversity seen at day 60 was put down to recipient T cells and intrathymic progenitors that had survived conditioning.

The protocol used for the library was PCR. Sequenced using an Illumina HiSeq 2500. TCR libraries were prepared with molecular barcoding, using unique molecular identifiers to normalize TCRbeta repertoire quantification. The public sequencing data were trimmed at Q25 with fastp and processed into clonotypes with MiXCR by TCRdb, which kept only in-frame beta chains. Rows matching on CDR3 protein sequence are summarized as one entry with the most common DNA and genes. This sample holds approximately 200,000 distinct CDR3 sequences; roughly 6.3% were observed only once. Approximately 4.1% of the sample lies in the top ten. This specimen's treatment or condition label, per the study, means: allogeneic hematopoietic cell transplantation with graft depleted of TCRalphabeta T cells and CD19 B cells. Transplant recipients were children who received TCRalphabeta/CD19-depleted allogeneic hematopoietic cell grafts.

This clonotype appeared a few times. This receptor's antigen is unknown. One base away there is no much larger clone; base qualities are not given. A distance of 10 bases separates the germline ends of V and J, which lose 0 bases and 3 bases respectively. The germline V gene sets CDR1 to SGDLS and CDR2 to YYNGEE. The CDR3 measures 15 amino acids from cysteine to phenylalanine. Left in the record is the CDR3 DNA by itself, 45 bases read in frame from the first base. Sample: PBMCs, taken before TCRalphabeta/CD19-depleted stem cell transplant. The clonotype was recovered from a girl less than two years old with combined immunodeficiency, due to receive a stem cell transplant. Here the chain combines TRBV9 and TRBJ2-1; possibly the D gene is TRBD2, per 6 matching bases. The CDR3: CASSVGGTDYNEQFF. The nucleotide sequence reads TGTGCCAGCAGCGTAGGCGGGACCGACTACAATGAGCAGTTCTTC.